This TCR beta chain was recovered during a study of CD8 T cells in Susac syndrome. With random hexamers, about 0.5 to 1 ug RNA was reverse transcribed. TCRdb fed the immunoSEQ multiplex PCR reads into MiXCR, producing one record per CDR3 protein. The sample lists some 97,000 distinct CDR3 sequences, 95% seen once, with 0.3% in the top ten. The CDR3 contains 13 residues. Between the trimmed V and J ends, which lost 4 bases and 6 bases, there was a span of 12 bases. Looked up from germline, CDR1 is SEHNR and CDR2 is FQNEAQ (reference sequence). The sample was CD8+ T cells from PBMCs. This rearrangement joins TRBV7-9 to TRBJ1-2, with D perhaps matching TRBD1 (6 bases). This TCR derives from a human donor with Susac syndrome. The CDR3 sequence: CASSSGGGDGYTF. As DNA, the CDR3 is TGTGCCAGCAGCTCCGGAGGGGGGGATGGCTACACCTTC.